The clone carrying this T cell receptor (beta chain) showed up many times. CDR3 length: 13 residues. In germline, CDR1 is SGHVS, CDR2 FQNEAQ. J gave up 3 bases and V 5 bases, and 3 bases lay outside the gene matches. The sample originates from a study of T-cell memory formation after mild COVID-19. MiXCR, applied by TCRdb to the 5' RACE reads, yields one record per CDR3 protein. The sample holds under 250,000 distinct CDR3 sequences; just over 15% are singletons and the top ten take less than 2.5%. Material: PBMCs or a T cell subset sorted from them (not recorded which). V usage is TRBV7-8 and J usage is TRBJ1-1; 7 positions agree with TRBD1. This receptor was obtained from an adult woman who had mild COVID-19 (a few samples of this study predate the infection). Cell type and time point are not known. The CDR3 loop reads CASSPDRDTEAFF. The CDR3 DNA follows: TGTGCCAGCAGCCCCGACAGGGACACTGAAGCTTTCTTT. The whole variable domain, filled in from reference TRBV7-8 and TRBJ1-1, reads GAGVSQSPRYKVAKRGQDVALRCDPISGHVSLFWYQQALGQGPEFLTYFQNEAQLDKSGLPSDRFFAERPEGSVSTLKIQRTQQEDSAVYLCASSPDRDTEAFFGQGTRLTVV.